This TCR beta chain was sequenced in a study of blood T cell repertoires in COVID-19. The table came from immunoSEQ multiplex PCR; TCRdb's copy has only in-frame clones and leaves some out. The table has 250,000 to 300,000 clones, around 92% seen once. The CDR3 covers 13 residues. Germline CDR1 is SQVTM and CDR2 is ANQGSEA. J gave up 9 bases and V 6 bases, and 8 bases lay outside the gene matches. J is TRBJ2-1 and V is TRBV29-1; TRBD2 aligns across 10 bases. The sequenced material came from PBMCs or T cells enriched from blood (not recorded which). The origin of this receptor is a woman aged 55-70 years who had recovered from COVID-19. The DNA of the CDR3 is TGCAGCGTACCTAGCGGGAGTGGAGTTGAGCAGTTCTTC. Its translation: CSVPSGSGVEQFF.